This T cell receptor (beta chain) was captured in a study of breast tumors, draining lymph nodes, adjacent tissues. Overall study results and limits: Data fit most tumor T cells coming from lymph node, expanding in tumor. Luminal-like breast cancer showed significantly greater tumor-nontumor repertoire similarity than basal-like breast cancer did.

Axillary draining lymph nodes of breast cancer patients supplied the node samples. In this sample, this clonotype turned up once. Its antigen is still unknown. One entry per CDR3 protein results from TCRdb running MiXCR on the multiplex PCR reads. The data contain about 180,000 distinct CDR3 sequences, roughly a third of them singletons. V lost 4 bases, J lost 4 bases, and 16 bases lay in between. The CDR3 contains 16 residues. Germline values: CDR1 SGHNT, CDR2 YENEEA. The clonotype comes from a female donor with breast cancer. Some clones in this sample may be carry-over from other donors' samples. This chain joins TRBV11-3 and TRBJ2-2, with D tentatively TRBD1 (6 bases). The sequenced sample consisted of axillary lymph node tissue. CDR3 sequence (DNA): TGTGCCAGCAGCTCACCCATTACAGGGAGCACCGGGGAGCTGTTTTTT. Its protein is CASSSPITGSTGELFF.